This T cell receptor (beta chain) originates from a study of spatial heterogeneity in lung cancer. Notes on the study in general: Ubiquitous expanded tumor TCRs appeared in blood more at resection than follow-up.

Germline V gene lookup returns CDR1 MNHEY and CDR2 SVGAGI. This CDR3 is 16 amino acids long. V was shortened by 0 bases and J by 6 bases, with 14 bases between the two germline ends. TCRdb ran MiXCR on the 5' RACE reads and lists one entry per CDR3 protein. The data show some 25,000 distinct CDR3 sequences, around 4.7% seen once. Time point specified: sample taken at primary tumor resection. Whole RNA was taken from tumor, nontumor lung or frozen PBMC; it was then sequenced unsorted. Untreated early-stage non-small cell lung cancer patients, fewer than 85 in total, were the donors. This clonotype was seen repeatedly, ten times or more. Its antigen is as yet unknown.

This rearrangement joins TRBV6-5 to TRBJ2-2; D gene unclear. The clonotype was recovered from a male donor with early-stage non-small cell lung cancer. The specimen comprised PBMCs, sampled at surgery. In nucleotides, the CDR3 is TGTGCCAGCAGTTACTCCGCCCGGTCTAGTTCCGGGGAGCTGTTTTTT. As protein: CASSYSARSSSGELFF.